The 27 T cell receptor beta chains below all came from one sample that was sequenced in a study of cytomegalovirus exposure and HLA in healthy donors. It was with 60 Vbeta and 13 Jbeta primers that the PCR ran. This table comes from immunoSEQ multiplex PCR, and its TCRdb copy is limited to in-frame clones, with some not included. This table has fewer than 150,000 clones, roughly 80% appearing once. Sample: PBMCs. The receptor set was obtained from a male donor in good health and CMV-seronegative.

As DNA, the CDR3 is TGTGCCAGCAGTCCATCAGGGGGCCCTGGAAACACCATATATTTT. Its translation is CASSPSGGPGNTIYF. The chain uses TRBV28 and TRBJ1-3; 8 nucleotides align to TRBD1. V was pared by 5 bases and J by 2 bases, with 5 bases of the junction left unmatched. This CDR3 region has 15 residues. Germline V gene lookup returns CDR1 MDHEN and CDR2 SYDVKM.

The chain carries TRBV9 and TRBJ1-2; possibly TRBD1 for D (6 bases). Trimming stripped 2 bases from V and 0 bases from J, with 11 bases between. This CDR3 has 15 amino acids. Germline values: CDR1 SGDLS, CDR2 YYNGEE. The chain's CDR3 is CASSVMGQTNYGYTF. The CDR3, as DNA: TGTGCCAGCAGCGTGATGGGACAAACTAACTATGGCTACACCTTC.

This chain links TRBV28 with TRBJ1-1; TRBD1 might be the D (6 bases). CDR3 length: 13 residues. V lost 4 bases to trimming and J lost 6 bases, with 12 bases between them. CDR1 is MDHEN and CDR2 is SYDVKM in the germline V gene. This chain's CDR3 is CASSYRDRSEAFF. For the CDR3, the DNA is TGTGCCAGCAGTTACAGGGATAGGTCTGAAGCTTTCTTT.

The rearrangement links TRBV21-1 to TRBJ2-2; TRBD2, the D gene given by the table, was not confirmed from the DNA. TRBV21-1 counts as a pseudogene. The CDR3 runs 18 residues. The CDR3 nucleotides are TGTGCCAGCAGCTGGGGGGGCGGGATGCGACCACCCACCGGGGAGCTGTTTTTT. It encodes CASSWGGGMRPPTGELFF.

This clone has only one observation. CDR3 in amino acids: CASSRLAGAYNEQFF. DNA for the CDR3: TGCGCCAGCTCCCGACTAGCGGGGGCCTACAATGAGCAGTTCTTC. J is TRBJ2-1 and V is TRBV10-1; the match to TRBD2 covers 12 bases. CDR1 is WNHNN and CDR2 is SYGVQD in the germline V gene (reference sequence). The CDR3 runs to 15 residues. With 8 bases clipped from V and 2 bases from J, the junction kept 4 bases outside the gene matches.

The CDR3: CSVQGGAGSNTEAFF. DNA of the CDR3: TGCAGCGTCCAAGGTGGGGCAGGGTCGAACACTGAAGCTTTCTTT. The V call is TRBV29-1, the J call TRBJ1-1; perhaps TRBD1 as D (5 bases). V was trimmed by 6 bases and J by 1 base, leaving 18 bases between them. Per the germline V gene, CDR1 is SQVTM and CDR2 is ANQGSEA. This CDR3 region has 15 residues.

This chain uses TRBV5-5 with TRBJ1-4, with D maybe TRBD1 (6 bases). V lost 6 bases and J lost 6, with 18 bases in between. The CDR3 is made up of 15 amino acids. CDR1 and CDR2 from the germline V gene are SGHKS and YYEKEE (reference sequence). The CDR3 nucleotides read TGTGCCAGCACCTCTGACGGGGCAGGGGATGAAAAACTGTTTTTT. It specifies CASTSDGAGDEKLFF.

The V gene is TRBV7-9, the J gene TRBJ2-5; possibly TRBD2 for D (6 bases). Looked up from germline, CDR1 is SEHNR and CDR2 is FQNEAQ (reference sequence). Trimming removed 5 bases at V and 7 bases at J, with 20 bases between. This CDR3 contains 15 residues. The CDR3 sequence: CASSPPRGKEGTQYF. The CDR3 bases are TGTGCCAGCAGCCCCCCGCGGGGTAAGGAGGGGACCCAGTACTTC.

The chain links TRBV9 to TRBJ1-1, with D tentatively TRBD1 (6 bases). Germline CDR1 SGDLS, CDR2 YYNGEE. The CDR3 consists of 15 residues. Trimming stripped 1 base from V and 3 bases from J, with 13 bases between. The CDR3, as DNA: TGTGCCAGCAGCGTAAACCCGGACAGCGACACTGAAGCTTTCTTT. It encodes CASSVNPDSDTEAFF.

This sequence joins TRBV5-6 and TRBJ1-3, with D maybe TRBD1 (5 bases). The V gene's germline CDR1 is SGHDT and CDR2 YYEEEE. The V end lost 4 bases, the J end lost 2 bases, and 16 bases lay between the germline ends. The CDR3 covers 16 residues. CDR3 sequence (DNA): TGTGCCAGCAGCCGGGGGATGGCAGTTGCTGGAAACACCATATATTTT. Protein product: CASSRGMAVAGNTIYF.

The rearrangement links TRBV5-6 to TRBJ2-5; 7 bases match TRBD1. Germline values: CDR1 SGHDT, CDR2 YYEEEE. CDR3 size: 18 residues. Trimming took 5 bases from V and 4 from J; bases not matched to a gene: 20. CDR3 coding DNA: TGTGCCAGCAGTTATCTTACCATTCGAGGGGGCGTGGGAGAGACCCAGTACTTC. Amino acid sequence: CASSYLTIRGGVGETQYF.

This chain uses TRBV27 with TRBJ2-7, with D possibly TRBD2 on 6 matching bases. Germline V CDR1 and CDR2: MNHEY, SMNVEV (reference sequence). The CDR3 runs 17 residues. V dropped 5 bases and J dropped 0 bases, with 20 bases sitting between them. The CDR3: CASSTGPRGDRSYEQYF. CDR3 DNA sequence: TGTGCCAGCAGTACGGGCCCCCGCGGGGATCGCTCCTACGAGCAGTACTTC.

The V call is TRBV4-3, the J call TRBJ1-2, with a possible D match to TRBD1 (5 bases). CDR1 is LGHNA and CDR2 is YSLEER in the germline V gene. This CDR3 has 15 amino acids. The V end was cut by 3 bases, the J end by 3 bases, with 14 bases between. The CDR3 nucleotides are TGCGCCAGCAGCCAGGGAGGGACCGGACACTATGGCTACACCTTC. Its translation: CASSQGGTGHYGYTF.

The chain has TRBV6-5 and TRBJ1-4; 8 positions match TRBD1. Germline CDR1 reads MNHEY; CDR2 reads SVGAGI. J lost 11 bases, V lost 2 bases, and 4 bases had no gene match. The CDR3 runs 13 residues. CDR3 DNA: TGTGCCAGCAGTTACACCACAGGGGGGAAACTGTTTTTT. Encoded protein: CASSYTTGGKLFF.

The chain uses TRBV6-6 and TRBJ1-1; 7 nucleotides align to TRBD1. Germline V CDR1 and CDR2: MNHNY, SVGAGI (reference sequence). The CDR3 contains 15 residues. V shed 10 bases and J 0 bases; nucleotides not matched to a gene: 11. DNA for the CDR3: TGTGCCACTCAACAGGGGCAGGGGATGAACACTGAAGCTTTCTTT. Its translation: CATQQGQGMNTEAFF.

In its sample, this clone was seen a few times. The V gene is TRBV2, the J gene TRBJ2-7; 12 bases align to TRBD2. J lost 1 base, V lost 6 bases, and 4 bases had no gene match. Germline-derived CDR1 and CDR2 are SNHLY and FYNNEI. CDR3 length equals 15 residues. The DNA of the CDR3 is TGTGCCAGCAGACCCGGACTAGCGGGGTCCTACGAGCAGTACTTC. Its protein is CASRPGLAGSYEQYF.

V usage is TRBV11-3 and J usage is TRBJ1-1; 7 bases agree with TRBD1. J lost 11 bases, V lost 1 base, and 13 bases had no gene match. Per the germline V gene, CDR1 is SGHNT and CDR2 is YENEEA. The CDR3 is made up of 15 amino acids. CDR3 DNA sequence: TGTGCCAGCAGCTTAGGGGGCCATAAGGGGGCGAAGGCTTTCTTT. Translation gives CASSLGGHKGAKAFF. Drawing the rest from reference TRBV11-3 and TRBJ1-1, the complete variable domain is EAGVVQSPRYKIIEKKQPVAFWCNPISGHNTLYWYLQNLGQGPELLIRYENEEAVDDSQLPKDRFSAERLKGVDSTLKIQPAELGDSAVYLCASSLGGHKGAKAFFGQGTRLTVV.

This sequence joins TRBV6-5 and TRBJ1-2; 7 bases align to TRBD1. Unmatched junction bases numbered 6, after V lost 5 bases and J lost 6 bases. Germline V gene sequence: CDR1 MNHEY, CDR2 SVGAGI. This CDR3 has 13 amino acids. This CDR3 is CASSAYRGDGYTF. The CDR3, as DNA: TGTGCCAGCAGTGCTTACAGGGGTGATGGCTACACCTTC.

This clone was observed a few times. The chain couples TRBV6-6 to TRBJ1-6, with 8 positions matching TRBD1. V trimming: 2 bases; J trimming: 9 bases; junction bases outside the gene matches: 6. The CDR3 loop spans 15 amino acids. CDR1 and CDR2 from the germline V gene are MNHNY and SVGAGI (reference sequence). The CDR3 DNA sequence: TGTGCCAGCAGTTACGACAGGGGAAGGCGTTCACCCCTCCACTTT. It is translated as CASSYDRGRRSPLHF.

J is TRBJ2-3 and V is TRBV15; a possible D gene is TRBD2 (6 bases). The CDR3 covers 16 residues. V was cut by 5 bases and J by 0 bases, with 15 bases left in between. Germline loops: CDR1 LNHNV, CDR2 YYDKDF (reference sequence). The CDR3 protein is CATSADSGFSTDTQYF. The CDR3 DNA reads as TGTGCCACCAGCGCCGATAGCGGATTTAGCACAGATACGCAGTATTTT.

As for this clone: This specimen includes other DNA sequences encoding the same CDR3. The chain combines TRBV5-1 with TRBJ2-1, with 7 bases lining up with TRBD1. Germline CDR1 and CDR2: SGHRS and YFSETQ. V trimming: 2 bases; J trimming: 2 bases; junction bases outside the gene matches: 4. The CDR3 is 15 residues long. The CDR3: CASSLGGTTYNEQFF. CDR3 in DNA: TGCGCCAGCAGCTTAGGGGGCACGACCTACAATGAGCAGTTCTTC.

This sequence joins TRBV7-3 and TRBJ1-2; no clear D. The CDR3 contains 13 residues. The germline V and J ends were trimmed by 1 base and 3 bases, with 6 bases remaining between them. Looked up from germline, CDR1 is SGHTA and CDR2 is FQGTGA. The CDR3 nucleotides are TGTGCCAGCAGCTTAAGGCGGCACTATGGCTACACCTTC. Protein sequence: CASSLRRHYGYTF.

The CDR3 sequence: CASSQDEGARGYTF. DNA of the CDR3: TGCGCCAGCAGCCAAGATGAGGGGGCGAGGGGCTACACCTTC. The chain carries TRBV4-3 and TRBJ1-2, with 7 bases lining up with TRBD1. There are 14 residues in the CDR3. The germline gives CDR1 LGHNA, CDR2 YSLEER. V was pared by 0 bases and J by 8 bases, with 6 bases of the junction left unmatched.

This chain connects TRBV4-3 to TRBJ2-3, with TRBD2 matching 9 bases. Germline assignment: CDR1 LGHNA and CDR2 YSLEER. J was trimmed by 1 base and V by 4 bases; bases with no gene match: 6. The CDR3 runs 16 residues. CDR3 nucleotide sequence: TGCGCCAGCAGCCGATCTTTAGCGGGGGGCACAGATACGCAGTATTTT. It yields the protein CASSRSLAGGTDTQYF.

The V and J genes are TRBV5-5 and TRBJ1-5; TRBD1 might be the D (5 bases). V was clipped by 4 bases and J by 1 base, with 9 bases between them. Germline V gene sequence: CDR1 SGHKS, CDR2 YYEKEE (reference sequence). This CDR3 spans 14 amino acids. DNA for the CDR3: TGTGCCAGCAGCCCGGGGGGGAGCAATCAGCCCCAGCATTTT. It encodes CASSPGGSNQPQHF.

The V call is TRBV10-3, the J call TRBJ2-7; 7 bases agree with TRBD1. The germline V gene encodes CDR1 ENHRY and CDR2 SYGVKD. The CDR3 totals 12 residues. The trim removed 6 bases at V and 6 bases at J, leaving 5 bases unmatched. The CDR3 DNA follows: TGTGCCATCAGCGAGACAGGGTTCGAGCAGTACTTC. It encodes CAISETGFEQYF.

Comments on this clone: Mismatch with germline at one junction end may stem from a read error. The V and J genes are TRBV18 and TRBJ2-5, with D maybe TRBD2 (6 bases). The CDR3 is made up of 13 amino acids. Germline lookup yields CDR1 KGHSH and CDR2 LQKENI. The CDR3 is CASPPRERETQYF. The CDR3 bases are TGTGCCAGCCCACCACGGGAGCGGGAGACCCAGTACTTC.